This T cell receptor beta chain derives from a study of beta chain features in type 1 diabetes. Study as a whole: All of the samples together had roughly 98 million sorted cells examined.

V was trimmed by 5 bases and J by 8 bases, leaving 12 bases between them. The V gene's germline CDR1 is LNHNV and CDR2 YYDKDF (reference sequence). The CDR3 length is 13 residues. Isolated RNA was reverse transcribed in full, so expressed TCRB transcripts were sequenced. TCRdb keeps only in-frame clones here, not all; method: immunoSEQ multiplex PCR. The profile shows 330,000 or so clones, roughly 12% of them singletons. Regarding this clone: What it binds is not known.

Points from the study as a whole: Naive, central memory and Treg TCRB repertoires seemed to resemble each other more closely in patients than they did in healthy donors. Patients and controls would be equally affected if PCR favored shorter templates. Patients with Type 1 diabetes showed moderately but significantly shorter TCRB CDR3s in all four CD4+ subsets.

V and J are TRBV15 and TRBJ1-4; D gene uncertain. The receptor was isolated from a woman aged 18-35 years with type 1 diabetes. Input material: naive CD4+ T cells from blood. The CDR3 here is CATSPRVREKLFF. The CDR3 DNA sequence: TGTGCCACCAGCCCTCGGGTTCGAGAAAAACTGTTTTTT.